This TCR beta chain originates from a study of cytomegalovirus exposure and HLA in healthy donors. In the PCR, 60 Vbeta and 13 Jbeta primers were used. Some clones are missing from TCRdb's copy, which holds only in-frame ones; the method was immunoSEQ multiplex PCR. The sample holds around 160,000 clones; roughly 83% are singletons and the top ten take around 1.6%. The V segment lost 4 bases and the J segment 8 bases; nucleotides outside the gene matches: 3. The CDR3 has 13 residues. From germline, CDR1 is SGHTA and CDR2 FQGTGA. The TCR originated in a woman aged 18-30 years in good health and CMV-seronegative. The V gene is TRBV7-3, the J gene TRBJ2-2, with TRBD2 matching over 8 bases. The sequencing sample was made of PBMCs. The CDR3 here is CASSYGTSGELFF. CDR3 nucleotides: TGTGCCAGCAGCTACGGGACTAGTGGGGAGCTGTTTTTT.